These 21 T cell receptor beta chains were all obtained from the same sample, sequenced in a study of cytomegalovirus exposure and HLA in healthy donors. 13 Jbeta primers and 60 Vbeta primers were used for the PCR. Some clones are missing from TCRdb's copy, which holds only in-frame ones; the method was immunoSEQ multiplex PCR. The sample has roughly 150,000 clones; around 85% are singletons. Sequencing used PBMCs. These receptors were obtained from a boy younger than 10 in good health and CMV-seronegative.

Comment on this clone: One junction end does not reproduce the germline sequence, and a read error may be involved. The gene calls are TRBV5-4 and TRBJ1-1, with D perhaps TRBD1 (6 bases). The CDR3 covers 13 residues. Germline V gene data show CDR1 as SGHNT and CDR2 as YYREEE (reference sequence). CDR3 residues: CAGSEINREEAFF. In nucleotides, the CDR3 is TGTGCCGGCAGCGAAATAAACAGGGAGGAAGCTTTCTTT.

V gene TRBV11-2 combines with J gene TRBJ2-7; 7 positions match TRBD1. Germline values: CDR1 SGHAT, CDR2 FQNNGV. This CDR3 region has 15 residues. The ends lost 0 bases at V and 3 bases at J; junction bases unmatched: 5. The CDR3 DNA reads TGTGCCAGCAGCTTAGATAAGGGACAGTACTACGAGCAGTACTTC. It codes for CASSLDKGQYYEQYF.

The chain joins TRBV6-1 to TRBJ2-3, with TRBD1 as a possible D gene (6 bases). CDR3 length: 15 residues. V gave up 5 bases and J gave up 3 bases, with 15 bases separating them. Per germline, CDR1 MNHNS and CDR2 SASEGT. As DNA, the CDR3 is TGTGCCAGCAGTACCGGGACACAGTGGACAGATACGCAGTATTTT. Translation: CASSTGTQWTDTQYF.

V is TRBV5-4 and J is TRBJ2-3; 7 nucleotides line up with TRBD2. Trimming took 2 bases from V and 3 from J; bases not matched to a gene: 6. Germline assignment: CDR1 SGHNT and CDR2 YYREEE (reference sequence). This CDR3 has 15 residues. In DNA, the CDR3 is TGTGCCAGCAGCTTACGCGGGGGAGGAACAGATACGCAGTATTTT. Its translation is CASSLRGGGTDTQYF.

V gene TRBV7-8 combines with J gene TRBJ1-3; D is undetermined. The CDR3 consists of 13 residues. CDR1 SGHVS and CDR2 FQNEAQ come from the germline V gene. Trimming took off 0 bases at V and 7 bases at J, with 7 bases between the two ends. The CDR3 nucleotides are TGTGCCAGCAGCTTAGCCAGGAGGAACACCATATATTTT. It yields the protein CASSLARRNTIYF.

This chain connects TRBV5-8 to TRBJ2-7; D remains unclear. The CDR3 contains 12 residues. Germline CDR1 SGHTS, CDR2 YDEGEE. Trimming left V 3 bases short and J 3 bases short, with 7 bases between. The CDR3 nucleotides are TGTGCCAGCAGCTCCAGTTACTACGAGCAGTACGTC. Translated: CASSSSYYEQYV.

The gene calls are TRBV7-8 and TRBJ1-5; 7 bases agree with TRBD1. CDR3 length: 15 residues. The germline gives CDR1 SGHVS, CDR2 FQNEAQ. V trimming: 5 bases; J trimming: 4 bases; junction bases outside the gene matches: 8. As DNA, the CDR3 is TGTGCCAGCAGCCGCACCCGGGACAGAAATCAGCCCCAGCATTTT. Its translation: CASSRTRDRNQPQHF.

The rearrangement links TRBV7-9 to TRBJ1-1, with 8 bases matching TRBD1. V shed 5 bases, J shed 3 bases, and the junction held 8 bases outside the gene matches. This CDR3 region has 15 residues. Germline CDR1 is SEHNR and CDR2 is FQNEAQ (reference sequence). CDR3 sequence: CASSIAGGAHTEAFF. The CDR3, as DNA: TGTGCCAGCAGCATCGCAGGGGGCGCTCACACTGAAGCTTTCTTT. Full variable domain (remainder filled in from reference TRBV7-9 and TRBJ1-1): DTGVSQNPRHKITKRGQNVTFRCDPISEHNRLYWYRQTLGQGPEFLTYFQNEAQLEKSRLLSDRFSAERPKGSFSTLEIQRTEQGDSAMYLCASSIAGGAHTEAFFGQGTRLTVV.

J is TRBJ2-7 and V is TRBV5-5, with D hard to call. Per the germline V gene, CDR1 is SGHKS and CDR2 is YYEKEE (reference sequence). The CDR3 is 16 amino acids. The V gene lost 0 bases and the J gene lost 4 bases, with 17 bases spanning the gap. The CDR3 nucleotides read TGTGCCAGCAGCTTGGCTATGGCAGGCCCCTATTACGAGCAGTACGTC. Translating it yields CASSLAMAGPYYEQYV.

J is TRBJ1-2 and V is TRBV9; TRBD1 matches at 7 bases. The junction had 15 bases not matched to a gene; V was cut back by 4 bases and J by 3 bases. The CDR3 covers 17 residues. Germline CDR1 reads SGDLS; CDR2 reads YYNGEE. Here the CDR3 reads CASSPRQGAWDYYGYTF. DNA for the CDR3: TGTGCCAGCAGCCCACGACAGGGAGCATGGGACTACTATGGCTACACCTTC.

The V call is TRBV7-9, the J call TRBJ2-2, with D possibly matching TRBD2 (7 bases). Per the germline V gene, CDR1 is SEHNR and CDR2 is FQNEAQ (reference sequence). Trimming left V 5 bases short and J 7 bases short, with 23 bases between. This CDR3 has 17 residues. CDR3 protein: CASSQTGGLNRVGELFF. CDR3 in DNA: TGTGCCAGCAGCCAGACGGGGGGCCTAAATCGGGTCGGGGAGCTGTTTTTT.

The chain carries TRBV27 and TRBJ2-7, with 7 bases identical to TRBD1. The CDR3 has 12 amino acids. Germline V gives CDR1 MNHEY, CDR2 SMNVEV (reference sequence). Germline trimming cut 4 bases from V and 6 bases from J; bases unmatched to any gene: 3. The CDR3 protein is CASSYRGGEQYF. The DNA of the CDR3 is TGTGCCAGCAGTTACAGGGGTGGCGAGCAGTACTTC.

The V call is TRBV6-5, the J call TRBJ1-3; D call uncertain. Germline CDR1 reads MNHEY; CDR2 reads SVGAGI. The CDR3 runs 13 residues. V was clipped by 5 bases and J by 4 bases, with 9 bases between them. CDR3 sequence reads: CASSPQRGNTIYF. The CDR3 nucleotides read TGTGCCAGCAGTCCCCAGCGGGGAAACACCATATATTTT.

V usage is TRBV27 and J usage is TRBJ2-2; TRBD2 matches 8 bases. The CDR3 loop spans 15 amino acids. In germline, CDR1 is MNHEY, CDR2 SMNVEV (reference sequence). V trimming: 6 bases; J trimming: 4 bases; junction bases outside the gene matches: 7. CDR3 in DNA: TGTGCCAGCAGGCTACTAGCGGAGACCACCGGGGAGCTGTTTTTT. Amino acid sequence: CASRLLAETTGELFF.

This chain joins TRBV6-6 and TRBJ1-3, with D hard to call. The V and J ends lost 0 bases and 0 bases respectively, with 6 bases between them. CDR1 and CDR2 from the germline V gene are MNHNY and SVGAGI (reference sequence). The CDR3 contains 15 residues. CDR3 loop: CASSYSADSGNTIYF. CDR3 sequence (DNA): TGTGCCAGCAGTTACTCGGCAGACTCTGGAAACACCATATATTTT.

This clone has only one observation. The chain couples TRBV6-1 to TRBJ1-5; D remains ambiguous. The CDR3 consists of 12 residues. CDR1 and CDR2 (germline): MNHNS, SASEGT. The V gene lost 9 bases and the J gene lost 3 bases, with 9 bases spanning the gap. The CDR3 spells CASGLANQPQHF. For the CDR3, the DNA is TGTGCCAGTGGACTGGCCAATCAGCCCCAGCATTTT.

The chain employs TRBV6-1 and TRBJ2-3; the match to TRBD2 covers 11 bases. The CDR3 has 16 residues. Germline CDR1 reads MNHNS; CDR2 reads SASEGT. Trimming removed 4 bases from V and 10 bases from J; junction bases left unmatched: 13. The CDR3 sequence: CASSAGLAGPRDAQYF. CDR3 bases: TGTGCCAGCAGTGCTGGACTAGCGGGTCCGCGGGATGCGCAGTATTTT.

The rearrangement joins TRBV14 to TRBJ2-7; 9 nucleotides match TRBD2. The ends lost 0 bases at V and 3 bases at J; junction bases unmatched: 9. Germline CDR1 is SGHDN and CDR2 is FVKESK. The CDR3 consists of 17 residues. CDR3 region: CASSQDRERGAYYEQYV. The CDR3 DNA reads as TGTGCCAGCAGCCAAGATCGGGAGCGGGGGGCATACTACGAGCAGTACGTC.

The V call is TRBV7-9, the J call TRBJ2-2; D gene unclear. This CDR3 spans 13 amino acids. V was cut by 5 bases and J by 4 bases, with 8 bases left in between. CDR1 is SEHNR and CDR2 is FQNEAQ in the germline V gene (reference sequence). CDR3 in amino acids: CASSQAFTGELFF. The CDR3 DNA reads TGTGCCAGCAGCCAGGCGTTCACCGGGGAGCTGTTTTTT.

The chain is built from TRBV5-6 and TRBJ2-5, with a tentative D call TRBD2 (5 bases). The CDR3 sequence is 14 residues long. V was cut by 4 bases and J by 7 bases, with 17 bases left in between. Germline values: CDR1 SGHDT, CDR2 YYEEEE. The CDR3 DNA is TGTGCCAGCAGCCCGGACCCCTCAGAGGGGACCCAGTACTTC. Translating it yields CASSPDPSEGTQYF.

The gene calls are TRBV30 and TRBJ2-2, with a possible D match to TRBD1 (5 bases). This CDR3 spans 16 amino acids. The V end was cut by 8 bases, the J end by 3 bases, with 22 bases between. The germline gives CDR1 GTSNPN, CDR2 SVGIG (reference sequence). The CDR3: CARTPPSGRDTGELFF. CDR3 bases: TGTGCCCGGACCCCCCCTTCGGGCAGGGACACCGGGGAGCTGTTTTTT.